This is a list of T cell receptor beta chains from one sample in a study of control samples from healthy donors and cancer patients. Method: immunoSEQ multiplex PCR; TCRdb's copy keeps in-frame clones and lacks some. The table shows about 140,000 clones, with 94% occurring only once. The material sequenced was blood. The receptors were gathered from a man between 35 and 55 years old in good health. Both conserved end residues are part of each CDR3. Fields, in order: clone size, J gene, D gene, V gene, CDR3 DNA, CDR3 protein. A D gene is named only where the DNA matches it firmly. Expanded clones get a size class; other rows say once, few or many, or leave the size out.

- | TRBJ1-3 | - | TRBV6-5 | TGTGCCAGCAGTTACTCGACCGGCACTGGAAACACCATATATTTT | CASSYSTGTGNTIYF
- | TRBJ2-3 | - | TRBV7-9 | TGTGCCAGCAGCCCGCGTTTCGGGGGGCCCACAGATACGCAGTATTTT | CASSPRFGGPTDTQYF
- | TRBJ2-3 | - | TRBV27 | TGTGCCAGCAGTTTGGAGTCATTCACAGATACGCAGTATTTT | CASSLESFTDTQYF
- | TRBJ2-1 | - | TRBV7-9 | TGTGCCAGCAGCTTCCGGGACAACTCCTACAATGAGCAGTTCTTC | CASSFRDNSYNEQFF
- | TRBJ1-6 | TRBD1 | TRBV9 | TGTGCCAGCAGCGGGGGGACAGTCCCCTCCTATAATTCACCCCTCCACTTT | CASSGGTVPSYNSPLHF
once | TRBJ2-7 | TRBD2 | TRBV4-2 | TGTGCCAGCAGCCTTGAGCGGGGGGATTCCTACGAGCAGTACTTC | CASSLERGDSYEQYF
- | TRBJ1-4 | - | TRBV6-6 | TGTGCCAGCAGCGGTAATGAAAAACTGTTTTTT | CASSGNEKLFF
- | TRBJ1-5 | - | TRBV2 | TGTGCCAGCAGTTCATCGGCGGGGAATCAGCCCCAGCATTTT | CASSSSAGNQPQHF
- | TRBJ2-5 | - | TRBV29-1 | TGCAGCGTTGAATATGGAACACAAGAGACCCAGTACTTC | CSVEYGTQETQYF
few | TRBJ2-5 | - | TRBV6-2/TRBV6-3 | TGTGCCAGCAGCCCGGACAGCTTAATGGAGACCCAGTACTTC | CASSPDSLMETQYF
- | TRBJ2-7 | TRBD2 | TRBV27 | TGTGCCAGCAGTCCGGGGACTAGCGGGAGCGAGCAGTACTTC | CASSPGTSGSEQYF
- | TRBJ2-7 | - | TRBV11-2 | TGTGCCAGCAGCTTAGTGGACGGGACCTACGAGCAGTACTTC | CASSLVDGTYEQYF
- | TRBJ1-6 | - | TRBV2 | TGTGCCACCCAGACAGACTATAATTCACCCCTCCACTTT | CATQTDYNSPLHF
- | TRBJ1-1 | - | TRBV7-9 | TGTGCCAGCAGCTTAAAGATCGACACTGAAGCTTTCTTT | CASSLKIDTEAFF
- | TRBJ2-2 | - | TRBV24-1 | TGTGCCACCAGTGATTTAATGGGAGGCGAAGGGGCCGGGGAGCTGTTTTTT | CATSDLMGGEGAGELFF
- | TRBJ1-5 | - | TRBV9 | TGTGCCAGCAGCGTAGCGGGGCATAGCAATCAGCCCCAGCATTTT | CASSVAGHSNQPQHF
few | TRBJ2-2 | - | TRBV11-2 | TGTGCCAGCAGCCTTCCCTGGGCCAGAACGTTCGCCGGGGAGCTGTTTTTT | CASSLPWARTFAGELFF
- | TRBJ2-5 | - | TRBV12-3/TRBV12-4 | TGTGCCAGCAGTTTCGACTCCGGGGAGACCCAGTACTTC | CASSFDSGETQYF
once | TRBJ1-2 | TRBD1 | TRBV2 | TGTGCCAGCAGGAGGGGGACAGGGGGCGATGGCTACACCTTC | CASRRGTGGDGYTF
- | TRBJ2-1 | - | TRBV24-1 | TGTGCCACCAGTGATTATGGGACAAACAAAAATGAGCAGTTCTTC | CATSDYGTNKNEQFF
- | TRBJ1-1 | TRBD1 | TRBV15 | TGTGCCACCAGCAGACTCCCGGGACAGGGCTTGAACACTGAAGCTTTCTTT | CATSRLPGQGLNTEAFF
- | TRBJ2-2 | - | TRBV11-2 | TGTGCCAGCAGCTTAGAGGGCCGGGGCAGGGCAGGTACTACCGGGGAGCTGTTTTTT | CASSLEGRGRAGTTGELFF
- | TRBJ2-5 | - | TRBV6-5 | TGTGCCAGCAGACCGCCACAGGCCGAAGAGACCCAGTACTTC | CASRPPQAEETQYF
- | TRBJ1-5 | - | TRBV6-5 | TGTGCCAGCAGAAGGGGGGGGCCCAATCAGCCCCAGCATTTT | CASRRGGPNQPQHF
- | TRBJ1-2 | TRBD1 | TRBV6-5 | TGTGCCAGCAGTTCTGGGACAGCTATTAACTATGGCTACACCTTC | CASSSGTAINYGYTF
once | TRBJ1-1 | TRBD1 | TRBV6-5 | TGTGCCAGCAGTTACCCAAGGGACAGGGGGGGCACTGAAGCTTTCTTT | CASSYPRDRGGTEAFF
- | TRBJ2-5 | TRBD1 | TRBV3-1/TRBV3-2 | TGTGCCAGCAGCCAACACGGGACAGGGAGATCGGAGACCCAGTACTTC | CASSQHGTGRSETQYF
- | TRBJ1-2 | TRBD1 | TRBV6-5 | TGTGCCAGCAGTTCTGATCCGGGACAGGGGGCTCGCACCTTC | CASSSDPGQGARTF
- | TRBJ2-1 | TRBD1 | TRBV27 | TGTGCCAGCAGAAAACCGGGACAGGGGGCTGGTGAGCAGTTCTTC | CASRKPGQGAGEQFF
- | TRBJ1-3 | - | TRBV14 | TGTGCCAGCAGCCGACAGTTCCTCTCTGGAAACACCATATATTTT | CASSRQFLSGNTIYF
- | TRBJ1-4 | - | TRBV5-1 | TGCGCCAGCAGCTTCGGACCTAATGAAAAACTGTTTTTT | CASSFGPNEKLFF
- | TRBJ1-2 | - | TRBV7-9 | TGTGCCAGCAGCTTACTCACAGGGTATGGCTACACCTTC | CASSLLTGYGYTF
- | TRBJ2-3 | - | TRBV3-1/TRBV3-2 | TGTGCCAGCAGCCCACGGGGCGGGACGCAGTATTTT | CASSPRGGTQYF
- | TRBJ2-5 | - | TRBV10-3 | TGTGCCATCAGTGATCCCGGTGGGGGAGAGACCCAGTACTTC | CAISDPGGGETQYF
- | TRBJ2-3 | TRBD2 | TRBV7-9 | TGTGCCAGCAGCCCCAGACTAGCGGGGGGACCCACAGATACGCAGTATTTT | CASSPRLAGGPTDTQYF
- | TRBJ2-6 | - | TRBV24-1 | TGTGCCACCAGTGATCCCAGGACTCAGGGCTCTGGGGCCAACGTCCTGACTTTC | CATSDPRTQGSGANVLTF
few | TRBJ1-4 | - | TRBV5-6 | TGTGCCAGCAGCCAGGGCCCAAACGAAAAACTGTTTTTT | CASSQGPNEKLFF